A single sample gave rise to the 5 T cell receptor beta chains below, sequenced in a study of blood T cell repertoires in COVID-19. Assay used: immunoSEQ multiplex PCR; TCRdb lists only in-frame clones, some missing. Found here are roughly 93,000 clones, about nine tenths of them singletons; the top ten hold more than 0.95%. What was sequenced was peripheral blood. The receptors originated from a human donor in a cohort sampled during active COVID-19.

In nucleotides, the CDR3 is TGTGCCAGCAGGATGCGGGGGGTGGGGCAGCCCCAGCATTTT. It is translated as CASRMRGVGQPQHF. The genes are TRBV5-8 and TRBJ1-5; D possibly corresponds to TRBD1 (5 bases). V lost 5 bases and J 7 bases, leaving 16 bases between the germline ends. Germline loops: CDR1 SGHTS, CDR2 YDEGEE. This CDR3 region has 14 residues.

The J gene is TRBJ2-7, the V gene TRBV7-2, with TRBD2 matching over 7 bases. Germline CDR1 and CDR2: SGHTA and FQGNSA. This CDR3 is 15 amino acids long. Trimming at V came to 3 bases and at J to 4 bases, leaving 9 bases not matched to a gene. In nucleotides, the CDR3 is TGTGCCAGCAGCTTTCGGGAGGCCCAGAGTTACGAGCAGTACTTC. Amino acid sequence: CASSFREAQSYEQYF.

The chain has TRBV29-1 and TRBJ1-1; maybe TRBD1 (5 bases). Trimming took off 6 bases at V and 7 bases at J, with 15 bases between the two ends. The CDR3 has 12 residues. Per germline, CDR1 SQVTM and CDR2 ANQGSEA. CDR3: CSVGGEGLEAFF. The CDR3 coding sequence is TGCAGCGTGGGGGGAGAGGGGCTTGAAGCTTTCTTT.

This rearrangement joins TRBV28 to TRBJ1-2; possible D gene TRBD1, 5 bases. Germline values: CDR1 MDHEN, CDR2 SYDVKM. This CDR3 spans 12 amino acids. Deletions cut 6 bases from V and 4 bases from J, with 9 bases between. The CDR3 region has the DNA TGTGCCAGCAGGGGGCGCGGCTATGGCTACACCTTC. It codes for CASRGRGYGYTF.

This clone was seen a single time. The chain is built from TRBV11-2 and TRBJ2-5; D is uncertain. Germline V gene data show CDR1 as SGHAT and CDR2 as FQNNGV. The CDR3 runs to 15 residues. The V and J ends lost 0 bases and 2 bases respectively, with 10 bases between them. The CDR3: CASSLDVGSQETQYF. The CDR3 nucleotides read TGTGCCAGCAGCTTAGATGTCGGGTCTCAAGAGACCCAGTACTTC.